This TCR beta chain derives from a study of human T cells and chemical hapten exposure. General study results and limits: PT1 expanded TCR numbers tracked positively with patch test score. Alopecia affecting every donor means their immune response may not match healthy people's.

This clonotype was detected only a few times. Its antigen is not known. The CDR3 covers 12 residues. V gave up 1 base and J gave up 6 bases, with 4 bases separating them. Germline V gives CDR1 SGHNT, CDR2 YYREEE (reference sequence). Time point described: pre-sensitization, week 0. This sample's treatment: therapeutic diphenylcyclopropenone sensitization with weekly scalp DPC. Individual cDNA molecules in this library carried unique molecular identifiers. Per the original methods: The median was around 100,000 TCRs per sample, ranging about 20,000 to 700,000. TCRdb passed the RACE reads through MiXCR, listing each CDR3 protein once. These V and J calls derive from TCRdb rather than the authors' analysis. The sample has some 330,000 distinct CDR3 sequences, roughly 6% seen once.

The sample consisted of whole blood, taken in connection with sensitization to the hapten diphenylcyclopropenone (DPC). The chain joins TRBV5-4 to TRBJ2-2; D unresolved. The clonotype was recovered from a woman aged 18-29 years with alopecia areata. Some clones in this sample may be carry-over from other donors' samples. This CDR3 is CASSLTAGELFF. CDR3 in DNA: TGTGCCAGCAGCTTGACAGCCGGGGAGCTGTTTTTT.